This T cell receptor beta chain appears in the sequencing data of a study of cytomegalovirus exposure and HLA in healthy donors. PCR involved 60 Vbeta and 13 Jbeta primers. Profiled with immunoSEQ multiplex PCR; TCRdb holds only in-frame clones, not every one. The sample includes more than 95,000 clones, 75% to 80% of them seen just once. A remark on this clone: Its antigen is still unknown.

Study-wide results and limits: There were some public TCRs occurring in many donors, but most TCR sequences were rare. Published work reported that the classifier diagnosed cytomegalovirus status with high specificity and sensitivity.

The CDR3 spans 11 residues. Germline CDR1 MNHEY, CDR2 SVGAGI. V lost 5 bases and J lost 12, with 13 bases in between. Sequencing was carried out using PBMCs. This rearrangement joins TRBV6-5 to TRBJ1-2; D gene unclear. The source of this sequence is a man aged 55 to 70 in good health and CMV-seropositive. CDR3 amino acids: CASSNMGSHTF. CDR3 nucleotide sequence: TGTGCCAGCAGTAACATGGGGAGCCACACCTTC.